This T cell receptor beta chain was identified in a study of T-cell memory formation after mild COVID-19. Overall study context: Across donors, TCR clusters were largely donor specific.

After 5'RACE with constant-segment primers, TCR alpha and TCR beta cDNA libraries carrying sample barcodes and UMIs were obtained. From the 5' RACE reads, TCRdb called clonotypes with MiXCR, one entry per CDR3 protein. The sample consists of about 55,000 distinct CDR3 sequences, 25% to 35% of them appearing once. Trimming left V 6 bases short and J 1 base short, with 13 bases between. Germline lookup yields CDR1 ENHRY and CDR2 SYGVKD. This CDR3 is built from 15 residues. A remark on this clonotype: Its specificity is not known.

Points from the study as a whole: From day 15 to 85, contracting clones were balanced between CD4 and CD8, whereas later expanders leaned toward CD4+. Cross-reactive memory seemingly joined, as some responding clones were found in pre-infection memory.

The chain combines TRBV10-3 with TRBJ2-1; D is perhaps TRBD1 (6 bases). Sequencing input: PBMCs or a T cell subset sorted from them (not recorded which). The sequence derives from a man aged 18 to 35 who had mild COVID-19 (a few samples of this study predate the infection). Cell type and time point are not known. CDR3 amino acids: CAIRDLQGSYNEQFF. DNA of the CDR3: TGTGCCATCAGGGACCTCCAGGGGTCCTACAATGAGCAGTTCTTC.